A selection of T cell receptor beta chains follows, all from one sample in a study of graft-versus-host responses after intestinal transplantation. Their antigens are not known. Clones were sequenced by immunoSEQ multiplex PCR, and TCRdb holds only the in-frame ones, with some missing. The sample includes approximately 90,000 clones, 75% to 95% of them seen just once. Sequenced material: unstimulated CD8+ T cells sorted from spleen or lymph node cells, taken before intestinal transplant. These receptors all stem from a human donor who received an intestinal transplant. Both conserved end residues are part of each CDR3. Each record gives: CDR3 DNA, CDR3 protein, V gene, J gene, D gene, clone size. The D gene is left open where the match is weak. Expanded clones get a size class; other rows say once, few or many, or leave the size out.

DNA: TGTGCCAGCAGTTCCGGGACAGGGACCTCCTACGAGCAGTACTTC; CDR3: CASSSGTGTSYEQYF; V: TRBV27; J: TRBJ2-7; D: TRBD1; size: .
DNA: TGCGCCAGCAGCCAAGCGTGGGGGTACGAGCAGTACTTC; CDR3: CASSQAWGYEQYF; V: TRBV4-1; J: TRBJ2-7; D: .; size: .
DNA: TGTGCCAGCAGTCAGTTAGGGCAGGGGGACTACTACAATGAGCAGTTCTTC; CDR3: CASSQLGQGDYYNEQFF; V: TRBV27; J: TRBJ2-1; D: .; size: .
DNA: TGTGCCAGCAGCTTAGGAGTGGAGCGCCGGAGGTCAGTTAGGGCTTTCTTT; CDR3: CASSLGVERRRSVRAFF; V: TRBV11-2; J: TRBJ1-1; D: .; size: .
DNA: TGTGCCAGCAGCGTATTCGCGGGGGGGCCCGATGAGCAGTTCTTC; CDR3: CASSVFAGGPDEQFF; V: TRBV9; J: TRBJ2-1; D: TRBD2; size: .
DNA: TGTGCCAGCAGCTTAGGCCCAGGGGACATTCAGTACTTC; CDR3: CASSLGPGDIQYF; V: TRBV7-9; J: TRBJ2-4; D: .; size: .
DNA: TGCGCCAGCAGGGTCGGATATCTAGATCACTACGAGCAGTACTTC; CDR3: CASRVGYLDHYEQYF; V: TRBV4-1; J: TRBJ2-7; D: .; size: .
DNA: TGTGCCAGCAGTTATAATGCCGGGGAGCTGTTTTTT; CDR3: CASSYNAGELFF; V: TRBV6-6; J: TRBJ2-2; D: .; size: .
DNA: TGTGCCAGCAGTCCATTCCCGGGACAGGGGGTGGAAGAGACCCAGTACTTC; CDR3: CASSPFPGQGVEETQYF; V: TRBV27; J: TRBJ2-5; D: TRBD1; size: .
DNA: TGTGCCAGCAGCTTGCGTACCTTCCGTACGGGACGTAAGTTAGGCACCATATATTTT; CDR3: CASSLRTFRTGRKLGTIYF; V: TRBV5-6; J: TRBJ1-3; D: .; size: .
DNA: TGTGCCAGCAGTTTGAGAACGGACGGCCAAGAGACCCAGTACTTC; CDR3: CASSLRTDGQETQYF; V: TRBV27; J: TRBJ2-5; D: .; size: .
DNA: TGTGCCAGCAGTTTGAGGGAAAAGCGGGAGGGGACCGATACGCAGTATTTT; CDR3: CASSLREKREGTDTQYF; V: TRBV28; J: TRBJ2-3; D: TRBD2; size: .
DNA: TGTGCCAGCAGCCCAAACACAGATACGCAGTATTTT; CDR3: CASSPNTDTQYF; V: TRBV7-6; J: TRBJ2-3; D: .; size: .
DNA: TGCGCCAGCAGCCTAGACCGGACTAGCGGGGGATACGAGCAGTACTTC; CDR3: CASSLDRTSGGYEQYF; V: TRBV4-1; J: TRBJ2-7; D: TRBD2; size: .
DNA: TGTGCCAGCAGTGAATTTGGACTTAGGTATGGCTACACCTTC; CDR3: CASSEFGLRYGYTF; V: TRBV6-1; J: TRBJ1-2; D: .; size: .
DNA: TGTGCCAGCAGCTCCAGCGGGAGCACAGATACGCAGTATTTT; CDR3: CASSSSGSTDTQYF; V: TRBV9; J: TRBJ2-3; D: .; size: .
DNA: TGCAGCGTTGGGGACTATAACTCTACCTACGAGCAGTACTTC; CDR3: CSVGDYNSTYEQYF; V: TRBV29-1; J: TRBJ2-7; D: TRBD2; size: .
DNA: TGTGCCAGCAGCTTAACGAGGGGTGGAGGCGAGACCCAGTACTTC; CDR3: CASSLTRGGGETQYF; V: TRBV7-9; J: TRBJ2-5; D: .; size: .
DNA: TGTGCCAGCAGCTTGGAGGGTCGGAAAAATTCACCCCTCCACTTT; CDR3: CASSLEGRKNSPLHF; V: TRBV5-6; J: TRBJ1-6; D: .; size: .
DNA: TGTGCCAGCAGCTCGACAATTACGCGGGAATGGACAGATACGCAGTATTTT; CDR3: CASSSTITREWTDTQYF; V: TRBV7-9; J: TRBJ2-3; D: .; size: once
DNA: TGTGCCAGCAGTGACCCCGGGCTCTATGGCTACACCTTC; CDR3: CASSDPGLYGYTF; V: TRBV25-1; J: TRBJ1-2; D: .; size: .
DNA: TGCGCCAGCAGCCACCATCCTATTCGGGGGTTGTACAATGAGCAGTTCTTC; CDR3: CASSHHPIRGLYNEQFF; V: TRBV4-1; J: TRBJ2-1; D: .; size: .
DNA: TGCGCCAGCAGTGAGCCAGGGGCGAACACTGAAGCTTTCTTT; CDR3: CASSEPGANTEAFF; V: TRBV10-1; J: TRBJ1-1; D: .; size: .
DNA: TGTGCCCCTGAAGGCGGGACCCACCAAGAGACCCAGTACTTC; CDR3: CAPEGGTHQETQYF; V: TRBV7-3; J: TRBJ2-5; D: .; size: .
DNA: TGTGCCAGCAGCCCCGGAGAGCGGGTCCTCACAGATACGCAGTATTTT; CDR3: CASSPGERVLTDTQYF; V: TRBV11-3; J: TRBJ2-3; D: .; size: .
DNA: TGTGCCTGGAGTCGCCTCCCTAGCGGGAGTATCGATGAGCAGTTCTTC; CDR3: CAWSRLPSGSIDEQFF; V: TRBV30; J: TRBJ2-1; D: TRBD2; size: .
DNA: TGTGCCAGCAGCCGCTTAACTAGCGACAACACCGGGGAGCTGTTTTTT; CDR3: CASSRLTSDNTGELFF; V: TRBV4-2; J: TRBJ2-2; D: TRBD2; size: .
DNA: TGTGCCAGCAGTTACCAGGGTAGAGCAGATACGCAGTATTTT; CDR3: CASSYQGRADTQYF; V: TRBV6-5; J: TRBJ2-3; D: .; size: .
DNA: TGTGCCAGCAGCTTAGCCCCAGGGGGGGGGAACAATGAGCAGTTCTTC; CDR3: CASSLAPGGGNNEQFF; V: TRBV11-2; J: TRBJ2-1; D: .; size: .
DNA: TGTGCCAGCAGCGTCGCAGGGGCCGAAGAGACCCAGTACTTC; CDR3: CASSVAGAEETQYF; V: TRBV9; J: TRBJ2-5; D: .; size: once
DNA: TGTGCCTGGTATTGGGACAGGGGGAAGCATGGCTACACCTTC; CDR3: CAWYWDRGKHGYTF; V: TRBV30; J: TRBJ1-2; D: TRBD1; size: .
DNA: TGTGCCAGCAGCGCCCGGGACAGGATCACAGATACGCAGTATTTT; CDR3: CASSARDRITDTQYF; V: TRBV7-2; J: TRBJ2-3; D: TRBD1; size: .
DNA: TGTGCCAGCAGCCGGGAGTGGGGGAATGAGCAGTTCTTC; CDR3: CASSREWGNEQFF; V: TRBV6-5; J: TRBJ2-1; D: .; size: .
DNA: TGCGCCAGCAGCCAAGTGGGAATGAACACTGAAGCTTTCTTT; CDR3: CASSQVGMNTEAFF; V: TRBV4-1; J: TRBJ1-1; D: .; size: .
DNA: TGTGCCAGCAGCCGCCGTGGCCTAGGGAACGAGCAGTACTTC; CDR3: CASSRRGLGNEQYF; V: TRBV4-2; J: TRBJ2-7; D: .; size: .
DNA: TGTGCCAGCAGCTTCGTGGAATCCGATGAGCAGTTCTTC; CDR3: CASSFVESDEQFF; V: TRBV11-1; J: TRBJ2-1; D: .; size: .
DNA: TGTGCCAGTAGTGTCGACACCCTGAACACTGAAGCTTTCTTT; CDR3: CASSVDTLNTEAFF; V: TRBV19; J: TRBJ1-1; D: .; size: .
DNA: TGTGCCAGCAGCAAAGCGGGGAGGACTAATGAAAAACTGTTTTTT; CDR3: CASSKAGRTNEKLFF; V: TRBV21-1; J: TRBJ1-4; D: .; size: .
DNA: TGTGCCAGCAATGCCGGACCGCCCTATAGCAATCAGCCCCAGCATTTT; CDR3: CASNAGPPYSNQPQHF; V: TRBV27; J: TRBJ1-5; D: .; size: .
DNA: TGTGCCAGCAGGCTAGCGGGGGGCCTATCGGATACGCAGTATTTT; CDR3: CASRLAGGLSDTQYF; V: TRBV6-5; J: TRBJ2-3; D: TRBD2; size: .
DNA: TGTGCCAGCAGCTTAAGGGAGGGGGGCCACGAGACCCAGTACTTC; CDR3: CASSLREGGHETQYF; V: TRBV7-9; J: TRBJ2-5; D: .; size: .
DNA: TGTGCCAGCAGTATCCTACAGGGTGCTGAAGCTTTCTTT; CDR3: CASSILQGAEAFF; V: TRBV27; J: TRBJ1-1; D: .; size: .
DNA: TGTGCCAGCAGCTCCGGAAATTACGAGCAGTACTTC; CDR3: CASSSGNYEQYF; V: TRBV7-9; J: TRBJ2-7; D: .; size: once
DNA: TGTGCCAGCAGCCCAGACAGGGAAAACATTCAGTACTTC; CDR3: CASSPDRENIQYF; V: TRBV7-3; J: TRBJ2-4; D: TRBD1; size: .
DNA: TGTGCAAGTCGCTTCGGGGGGAACACCGGGGAGCTGTTTTTT; CDR3: CASRFGGNTGELFF; V: TRBV12-2; J: TRBJ2-2; D: .; size: .
DNA: TGTGCCAGCAGTGGGTCCGGGGGCCACTACGAGCAGTACTTC; CDR3: CASSGSGGHYEQYF; V: TRBV6-5; J: TRBJ2-7; D: .; size: .
DNA: TGTGCCAGCAGCCCCAGTCCGGGACTAGCTGTCACAGATACGCAGTATTTT; CDR3: CASSPSPGLAVTDTQYF; V: TRBV13; J: TRBJ2-3; D: TRBD2; size: .